This is a list of T cell receptor beta chains from one sample in a study of control samples from healthy donors and cancer patients. The protocol was immunoSEQ multiplex PCR, while the TCRdb copy is restricted to in-frame clones and leaves out a portion. The sample has about 190,000 clones. Sample: blood. These receptors came from a woman aged 25-40 years in good health. Each CDR3 is given with its conserved first and last residue. A D gene is named only where the DNA matches it firmly.

>TRBJ2-2|-|TRBV5-1
CASTPRVENTGELFF
TGCGCCAGCACCCCGCGAGTCGAGAACACCGGGGAGCTGTTTTTT
>TRBJ2-1|TRBD1|TRBV7-9
CASSSGQGKDEQFF
TGTGCCAGCAGCTCGGGACAGGGTAAAGATGAGCAGTTCTTC
>TRBJ2-4|TRBD2|TRBV7-8
CASSSPSGGDIQYF
TGTGCCAGCAGCTCACCCAGCGGGGGGGATATTCAGTACTTC
>TRBJ2-2|-|TRBV4-1
CASSQDLRRGRTGELFF
TGCGCCAGCAGCCAAGATCTTCGCCGGGGGCGAACCGGGGAGCTGTTTTTT
>TRBJ1-3|TRBD1|TRBV28
CASRTGAGNTIYF
TGTGCCAGCAGGACAGGGGCTGGAAACACCATATATTTT
>TRBJ2-5|-|TRBV29-1
CSATGLKETQYF
TGCAGCGCCACTGGACTGAAAGAGACCCAGTACTTC
>TRBJ2-3|-|TRBV27
CASSKYSTDTQYF
TGTGCCAGCAGTAAATATAGCACAGATACGCAGTATTTT
>TRBJ2-7|-|TRBV7-2
CASSLGGRVYEQYF
TGTGCCAGCAGCTTAGGCGGCAGAGTCTACGAGCAGTACTTC
>TRBJ1-1|TRBD1|TRBV7-3
CASSLVRTGRTEAFF
TGTGCCAGCAGCTTGGTTCGGACAGGTCGCACTGAAGCTTTCTTT
>TRBJ1-5|-|TRBV6-2/TRBV6-3
CASSLLGGEGYRSNQPQHF
TGTGCCAGCAGCCTCTTGGGGGGAGAGGGATATCGGAGCAATCAGCCCCAGCATTTT
>TRBJ1-5|-|TRBV11-2
CASSLESRVNQPQHF
TGTGCCAGCAGCTTAGAATCCAGGGTCAATCAGCCCCAGCATTTT
>TRBJ1-5|TRBD1|TRBV5-6
CASSFFDRAINQPQHF
TGTGCCAGCAGCTTCTTTGACAGGGCCATTAATCAGCCCCAGCATTTT
>TRBJ1-1|-|TRBV28
CASTQGRITEAFF
TGTGCCAGCACTCAGGGGCGGATCACTGAAGCTTTCTTT
>TRBJ1-3|-|TRBV18
CASSLGTSGNTIYF
TGTGCCAGCTCCCTTGGGACATCTGGAAACACCATATATTTT
>TRBJ1-2|-|TRBV29-1
CSVEDYGYTF
TGCAGCGTTGAAGACTATGGCTACACCTTC
>TRBJ1-1|-|TRBV29-1
CSVEAAGTLRRAFF
TGCAGCGTTGAGGCCGCCGGCACCCTCCGCCGCGCTTTCTTT
>TRBJ1-4|-|TRBV4-2
CASSQLSALNEKLFF
TGTGCCAGCAGCCAGCTAAGTGCGCTAAATGAAAAACTGTTTTTT
>TRBJ2-1|TRBD2|TRBV19
CASSFAGGVYNEQFF
TGTGCCAGTAGCTTTGCGGGGGGGGTCTACAATGAGCAGTTCTTC
>TRBJ1-6|-|TRBV7-9
CASSLVRGNSPLHF
TGTGCCAGCAGCTTAGTCCGGGGGAATTCACCCCTCCACTTT
>TRBJ1-5|-|TRBV24-1
CATSDSGAGQPQHF
TGTGCCACCAGTGATTCCGGGGCGGGACAGCCCCAGCATTTT
>TRBJ1-2|-|TRBV6-5
CASSYSTRNYGYTF
TGTGCCAGCAGTTACTCGACAAGGAACTATGGCTACACCTTC
>TRBJ2-1|TRBD2|TRBV5-8
CASSLGTSSYNEQFF
TGTGCCAGCAGCTTGGGGACTAGCTCCTACAATGAGCAGTTCTTC
>TRBJ1-3|TRBD1|TRBV6-5
CASSYEEGAAGNTIYF
TGTGCCAGCAGTTACGAGGAGGGGGCAGCGGGAAACACCATATATTTT
>TRBJ2-1|-|TRBV7-2
CASSLQGSTYNEQFF
TGTGCCAGCAGCTTACAGGGTTCCACCTACAATGAGCAGTTCTTC
>TRBJ2-5|TRBD1|TRBV5-1
CASSATGGTQETQYF
TGCGCCAGCAGCGCGACAGGGGGGACCCAAGAGACCCAGTACTTC
>TRBJ1-5|-|TRBV25-1
CASSEKQGLGPQHF
TGTGCCAGCAGTGAGAAGCAGGGCCTAGGGCCCCAGCATTTT
>TRBJ1-5|TRBD1|TRBV30
CAWSTRRTGEGNQPQHF
TGTGCCTGGAGTACGCGGCGTACAGGGGAGGGCAATCAGCCCCAGCATTTT
>TRBJ2-5|-|TRBV25-1
CASSELAAETQYF
TGTGCCAGCAGTGAGTTAGCGGCCGAGACCCAGTACTTC
>TRBJ1-5|-|TRBV28
CASSLPQEGNQPQHF
TGTGCCAGCAGTTTACCCCAAGAGGGGAATCAGCCCCAGCATTTT
>TRBJ2-3|-|TRBV4-1
CASSQTGGPFTDTQYF
TGCGCCAGCAGCCAAACGGGGGGCCCCTTCACAGATACGCAGTATTTT
>TRBJ2-2|-|TRBV29-1
CSAGTNEGGELFF
TGCAGCGCAGGGACAAACGAGGGCGGGGAGCTGTTTTTT
>TRBJ1-1|-|TRBV28
CASSSGTTKGTEAFF
TGTGCCAGCAGTTCCGGGACCACAAAGGGGACTGAAGCTTTCTTT
>TRBJ1-4|TRBD1|TRBV6-1
CASSDPGQGFSNEKLFF
TGTGCCAGCAGTGATCCGGGACAGGGCTTTTCCAATGAAAAACTGTTTTTT